This paragraph covers one TCR beta chain sequence. This sample was taken from a study of shared clonotypes between healthy human individuals. Genomic DNA for unsorted samples was obtained from tens of millions of PBMCs. The CDR3 extends over 16 amino acids. The V gene lost 2 bases and the J gene lost 5 bases, with 18 bases spanning the gap. Per the germline V gene, CDR1 is LNHNV and CDR2 is YYDKDF (reference sequence). Execution of the assay was at deep level. Investigators spread the genomic DNA of each subset evenly over several immunoSEQ plates. Unsorted PBMC DNA was run through sequencing on ten immunoSEQ deep assay plates. Profiling relied on immunoSEQ multiplex PCR, and the TCRdb table lists in-frame clones only, not all of them. The data show about 490,000 clones, over 60% seen once.

Sequenced sample: PBMCs. The sequence derives from a woman between 40 and 50 years old in good health. Some clones in this sample may be carry-over from other donors' samples. The rearrangement uses TRBV15 and TRBJ2-5; D may correspond to TRBD1 or TRBD2 (6 bases each). CDR3: CATSRKTAGAGETQYF. CDR3 sequence (DNA): TGTGCCACCAGCAGAAAGACCGCAGGGGCGGGGGAGACCCAGTACTTC. Full variable domain (remainder filled in from reference TRBV15 and TRBJ2-5): DAMVIQNPRYQVTQFGKPVTLSCSQTLNHNVMYWYQQKSSQAPKLLFHYYDKDFNNEADTPDNFQSRRPNTSFCFLDIRSPGLGDTAMYLCATSRKTAGAGETQYFGPGTRLLVL.